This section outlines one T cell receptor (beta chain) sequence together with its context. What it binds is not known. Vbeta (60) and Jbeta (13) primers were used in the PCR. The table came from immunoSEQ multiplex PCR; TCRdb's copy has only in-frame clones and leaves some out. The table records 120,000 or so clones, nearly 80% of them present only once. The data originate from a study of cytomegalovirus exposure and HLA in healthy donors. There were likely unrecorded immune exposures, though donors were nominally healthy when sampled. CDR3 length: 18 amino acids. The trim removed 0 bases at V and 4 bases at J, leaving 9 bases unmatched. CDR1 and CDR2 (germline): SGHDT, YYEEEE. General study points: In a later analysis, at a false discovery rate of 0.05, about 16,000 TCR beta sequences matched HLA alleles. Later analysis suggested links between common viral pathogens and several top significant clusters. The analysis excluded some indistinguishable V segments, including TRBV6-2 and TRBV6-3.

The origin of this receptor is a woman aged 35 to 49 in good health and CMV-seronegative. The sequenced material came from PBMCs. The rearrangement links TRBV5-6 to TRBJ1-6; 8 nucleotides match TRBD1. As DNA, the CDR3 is TGTGCCAGCAGCTTGGCTGCGACAGGGGCCCGGTATAATTCACCCCTCCACTTT. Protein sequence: CASSLAATGARYNSPLHF.